These T cell receptor beta chains were read from a single sample in a study of blood T cells in healthy people across ages. MiXCR, run by TCRdb on the 5' RACE reads, gives a single entry per CDR3 protein. The sample carries fewer than 2 million distinct CDR3 sequences, about 39% recorded once. The specimen was blood. The receptors derive from a human donor in good health. CDR3s include the opening cysteine and the closing phenylalanine or tryptophan. Clone size is stated in some rows and not others, as once, few, many or a class when expanded.

clone_size: .
j_call: TRBJ2-3
v_call: TRBV10-3
cdr3_aa: CAIRPGLATDTQYF

clone_size: many
j_call: TRBJ2-1
v_call: TRBV27
cdr3_aa: CASSNSGQLYNEQFF

clone_size: .
j_call: TRBJ2-5
v_call: TRBV15
cdr3_aa: CATSRDLGSETQYF

clone_size: .
j_call: TRBJ2-1
v_call: TRBV20-1
cdr3_aa: CSALVGGYNEQCF

clone_size: .
j_call: TRBJ2-2
v_call: TRBV5-5
cdr3_aa: CASSRGNAGELFF

clone_size: .
j_call: TRBJ1-1
v_call: TRBV7-8
cdr3_aa: CASSSRTPPGTETFF

clone_size: .
j_call: TRBJ2-5
v_call: TRBV5-5
cdr3_aa: CASSWPGTRAQETQYF

clone_size: once
j_call: TRBJ1-2
v_call: TRBV14
cdr3_aa: CASSQEHRGYGYTF

clone_size: .
j_call: TRBJ2-4
v_call: TRBV20-1
cdr3_aa: CSARDNNIQYF

clone_size: .
j_call: TRBJ2-1
v_call: TRBV6-2/TRBV6-3
cdr3_aa: CASSYSGGGREQFF

clone_size: few
j_call: TRBJ2-3
v_call: TRBV7-9
cdr3_aa: CASSLSVPADTQYF

clone_size: few
j_call: TRBJ2-7
v_call: TRBV28
cdr3_aa: CAILPRPGHSSYEQYF

clone_size: few
j_call: TRBJ2-6
v_call: TRBV6-2/TRBV6-3
cdr3_aa: CASASGTPPSGANVLTF

clone_size: .
j_call: TRBJ2-3
v_call: TRBV7-2
cdr3_aa: CASSLQTGGDIPQYF

clone_size: .
j_call: TRBJ2-1
v_call: TRBV6-5
cdr3_aa: CASSYAAGNEQFF

clone_size: few
j_call: TRBJ2-3
v_call: TRBV5-1
cdr3_aa: CASSLWREADTQYF

clone_size: .
j_call: TRBJ1-1
v_call: TRBV6-6
cdr3_aa: CAIRPAGGTEAFF

clone_size: .
j_call: TRBJ1-1
v_call: TRBV20-1
cdr3_aa: CSNSGPPNTEAFF